Following are 10 T cell receptor beta chains from one sample sequenced in a study of spatial heterogeneity in lung cancer. Study-wide results and limits: Mutation counts in tumors were tracked by counts of expanded intratumoral alpha and beta TCRs.

No antigen has been identified for these receptors. TCRdb used MiXCR to reprocess the 5' RACE reads, holding one entry per CDR3 protein. In the table there are 8,500 to 10,000 distinct CDR3 sequences, approximately 58% of which are singletons. Time point in this sample: sample taken at primary tumor resection. Sequenced material: lung tumor tissue, taken at surgery. The receptors shown here come from a female donor with early-stage non-small cell lung cancer.

As for this clonotype: A much larger clone differs from this one at a single base, so this may be a read error. The library was built for alpha chains, so this beta chain is an off-target read and its size means little. The rearrangement links TRBV6-5 to TRBJ1-2, with no clear D. Germline V gene data show CDR1 as MNHEY and CDR2 as SVGAGI. The CDR3 extends over 12 amino acids. Trimming removed 6 bases at V and 2 bases at J, with 7 bases between. CDR3 in amino acids: CASRTGNYGYTF. CDR3 coding DNA: TGTGCCAGCAGAACGGGCAACTATGGCTACACCTTC.

In regard to this clonotype: Being off target in a library aimed at alpha chains, this beta chain has a size of little meaning. This chain connects TRBV20-1 to TRBJ2-3, with D possibly being TRBD2 (5 bases). The CDR3 is made up of 16 amino acids. V was pared by 5 bases and J by 0 bases, with 18 bases between. Germline V gene data show CDR1 as DFQATT and CDR2 as SNEGSKA (reference sequence). CDR3: CSARGRVSSSTDTQYF. DNA for the CDR3: TGCAGTGCTCGGGGTAGGGTAAGCAGTAGCACAGATACGCAGTATTTT.

A word on this clonotype: Since it is a stray read in a library aimed at alpha chains, this beta chain has a size that is not meaningful. V gene TRBV5-1 combines with J gene TRBJ1-6; a possible D gene is TRBD1 (5 bases). The CDR3 extends over 13 amino acids. Trimming left V 0 bases short and J 10 bases short, with 8 bases between. Per germline, CDR1 SGHRS and CDR2 YFSETQ. CDR3 bases: TGCGCCAGCAGCTTGGGACAGCGGTCACCCCTCCACTTT. Translation: CASSLGQRSPLHF.

Turning to this clonotype: Being off target in a library aimed at alpha chains, this beta chain has a size of little meaning. This chain links TRBV20-1 with TRBJ2-2; D not resolved. The CDR3 is 13 residues long. The V and J ends lost 0 bases and 4 bases respectively, with 6 bases between them. The germline gives CDR1 DFQATT, CDR2 SNEGSKA (reference sequence). The CDR3 sequence is CSARDLTTGELFF. For the CDR3, the DNA is TGCAGTGCTAGAGATCTGACCACCGGGGAGCTGTTTTTT.

This clonotype was detected a few times. This beta chain slipped into a library made for alpha chains as a stray read, so its size is not meaningful. The CDR3, as DNA: TGTGCCAGCAGTTGGTGGCGATCGGCCTACTATGGCTACACCTTC. It codes for CASSWWRSAYYGYTF. V usage is TRBV6-2 or TRBV6-3 and J usage is TRBJ1-2; D is uncertain. Trimming stripped 4 bases from V and 3 bases from J, with 15 bases between. CDR1 is MNHEY and CDR2 is SVGEGT in the germline V gene. There are 15 residues in the CDR3.

To note about this clonotype: The size of this beta chain means little, since it is a stray read in a library made for alpha chains. The rearrangement uses TRBV9 and TRBJ2-3; D uncertain. Deletions cut 0 bases from V and 6 bases from J, with 8 bases between. This CDR3 has 13 amino acids. Germline-derived CDR1 and CDR2 are SGDLS and YYNGEE. The CDR3 bases are TGTGCCAGCAGCGTAGGGATAGAGGATACGCAGTATTTT. The encoded protein is CASSVGIEDTQYF.

About this clonotype: The size of this beta chain means little, since it is a stray read in a library made for alpha chains. The chain carries TRBV12-3 or TRBV12-4 and TRBJ2-1, with D perhaps assigned TRBD1 or TRBD2 (6 bases each). V was shortened by 5 bases and J by 7 bases, with 18 bases between the two germline ends. This CDR3 is 15 amino acids long. The DNA for the CDR3 is TGTGCCAGCAGTCCCCGGGGGTCGGGGGCGAATGAGCAGTTCTTC. Protein product: CASSPRGSGANEQFF.

On this clonotype: The library was designed around alpha chains, so this beta chain is a stray read whose abundance carries little weight. The V gene is TRBV4-3, the J gene TRBJ1-4, with D possibly being TRBD1 (6 bases). The germline V gene has CDR1 LGHNA and CDR2 YSLEER. V lost 4 bases, J lost 6 bases, and 21 bases lay in between. This CDR3 is built from 17 residues. The CDR3 sequence is CASSLRRGGLGHEKLFF. The DNA for the CDR3 is TGCGCCAGCAGCCTCCGCCGAGGGGGACTGGGGCATGAAAAACTGTTTTTT.

Turning to this clonotype: This beta chain slipped into a library made for alpha chains as a stray read, so its size is not meaningful. The gene calls are TRBV10-2 and TRBJ2-4, with D tentatively TRBD1 or TRBD2 (6 bases each). CDR3 length: 17 amino acids. The V and J ends lost 3 bases and 1 base respectively, with 16 bases between them. Germline CDR1 WSHSY, CDR2 SAAADI. DNA for the CDR3: TGCGCCAGCAGTGAAGGAGGGGGTGGGTCGGCCAAAAACATTCAGTACTTC. It yields the protein CASSEGGGGSAKNIQYF.

About this clonotype: Because the library targeted alpha chains, this beta chain is an off-target read whose size means little. The V gene is TRBV3-1, the J gene TRBJ2-3, with D perhaps assigned TRBD1 or TRBD2 (5 bases each). The V end was cut by 1 base, the J end by 1 base, with 12 bases between. This CDR3 has 16 amino acids. Germline V lookup: CDR1 LGHDT, CDR2 YNNKEL (reference sequence). CDR3 amino acids: CASSQVLGGGTDTQYF. CDR3 nucleotide sequence: TGTGCCAGCAGCCAAGTTCTTGGGGGAGGCACAGATACGCAGTATTTT.